A selection of T cell receptor beta chains follows, all from one sample in a study of CD8 T cells in Susac syndrome. TCRdb re-called the immunoSEQ multiplex PCR reads with MiXCR, one entry per CDR3 protein. The profile shows approximately 57,000 distinct CDR3 sequences, approximately 95% of them singletons. Sequencing was carried out using CD8+ T cells from PBMCs. Receptor source: a human donor with Susac syndrome. Both conserved end residues are part of each CDR3. A D gene is named only where the DNA matches it firmly. Clone size, where shown, is once, few, many, or a class for clones that have expanded.

j_gene: TRBJ2-1
v_gene: TRBV19
abundance: once
d_gene: NA
CDR3aa: CASSVTNEQFF
CDR3nt: TGTGCCAGTAGTGTTACCAATGAGCAGTTCTTC

j_gene: TRBJ2-7
v_gene: TRBV4-3
abundance: NA
d_gene: TRBD2
CDR3aa: CASSLLAGGLNEQYF
CDR3nt: TGCGCCAGCAGCCTACTAGCGGGGGGACTGAACGAGCAGTACTTC

j_gene: TRBJ1-2
v_gene: TRBV7-9
abundance: NA
d_gene: NA
CDR3aa: CASSSDGANYGYTF
CDR3nt: TGTGCCAGCAGCTCGGACGGAGCTAACTATGGCTACACCTTC

j_gene: TRBJ1-2
v_gene: TRBV29-1
abundance: NA
d_gene: NA
CDR3aa: CSDLGGLYGYTF
CDR3nt: TGCAGCGATCTGGGGGGTCTCTATGGCTACACCTTC

j_gene: TRBJ1-2
v_gene: TRBV4-2
abundance: NA
d_gene: NA
CDR3aa: CASSQDLDNYGYTF
CDR3nt: TGTGCCAGCAGCCAAGATTTGGACAACTATGGCTACACCTTC

j_gene: TRBJ2-3
v_gene: TRBV3-1
abundance: NA
d_gene: TRBD2
CDR3aa: CASSVGGADTQYF
CDR3nt: TGTGCCAGCTCGGTGGGGGGGGCAGATACGCAGTATTTT

j_gene: TRBJ2-3
v_gene: TRBV4-1
abundance: NA
d_gene: NA
CDR3aa: CASSQNRYESEYF
CDR3nt: TGCGCCAGCAGCCAAAACCGGTATGAAAGCGAGTATTTT

j_gene: TRBJ2-5
v_gene: TRBV20-1
abundance: NA
d_gene: NA
CDR3aa: CSAELPVMGTQYF
CDR3nt: TGCAGTGCCGAACTCCCAGTAATGGGGACCCAGTACTTC

j_gene: TRBJ2-7
v_gene: TRBV29-1
abundance: NA
d_gene: NA
CDR3aa: CSVIQETYEQYF
CDR3nt: TGCAGCGTTATCCAGGAAACCTACGAGCAGTACTTC

j_gene: TRBJ2-1
v_gene: TRBV19
abundance: NA
d_gene: NA
CDR3aa: CASSIGSSRAGPYNEQFF
CDR3nt: TGTGCCAGTAGTATAGGGAGTTCTAGGGCAGGGCCCTACAATGAGCAGTTCTTC

j_gene: TRBJ2-7
v_gene: TRBV20-1
abundance: NA
d_gene: TRBD2
CDR3aa: CSASPGRGYEQYF
CDR3nt: TGCAGTGCTTCTCCTGGGAGGGGCTACGAGCAGTACTTC

j_gene: TRBJ1-5
v_gene: TRBV2
abundance: NA
d_gene: NA
CDR3aa: CASSGFPGAGQPQHF
CDR3nt: TGTGCCAGCAGTGGTTTCCCAGGGGCAGGGCAGCCCCAGCATTTT

j_gene: TRBJ2-1
v_gene: TRBV27
abundance: once
d_gene: TRBD2
CDR3aa: CASSLVLASGYVSSYNEQFF
CDR3nt: TGTGCCAGCAGTTTAGTTCTAGCTAGCGGGTACGTCAGCTCCTACAATGAGCAGTTCTTC

j_gene: TRBJ2-2
v_gene: TRBV7-9
abundance: NA
d_gene: TRBD1
CDR3aa: CATDPWTGDSAGELFF
CDR3nt: TGTGCCACCGACCCCTGGACAGGGGATTCCGCCGGGGAGCTGTTTTTT

j_gene: TRBJ2-5
v_gene: TRBV6-2/TRBV6-3
abundance: NA
d_gene: TRBD2
CDR3aa: CASSYSISSGGQETQYF
CDR3nt: TGTGCCAGCAGTTACTCGATATCCAGCGGGGGGCAAGAGACCCAGTACTTC

j_gene: TRBJ2-2
v_gene: TRBV30
abundance: NA
d_gene: TRBD1
CDR3aa: CASLPRQGVNTGELFF
CDR3nt: TGTGCCAGCTTACCTCGACAGGGGGTAAACACCGGGGAGCTGTTTTTT

j_gene: TRBJ2-1
v_gene: TRBV13
abundance: NA
d_gene: TRBD1
CDR3aa: CASSSIGQGANGEQFF
CDR3nt: TGTGCCAGCAGCTCAATAGGACAGGGGGCGAATGGTGAGCAGTTCTTC

j_gene: TRBJ1-2
v_gene: TRBV14
abundance: once
d_gene: NA
CDR3aa: CASSHVGQVYGYTF
CDR3nt: TGTGCCAGCAGCCATGTAGGACAAGTCTATGGCTACACCTTC

j_gene: TRBJ1-6
v_gene: TRBV6-2/TRBV6-3
abundance: NA
d_gene: NA
CDR3aa: CASSYSRAESSSYNSPLHF
CDR3nt: TGTGCCAGCAGTTACTCGAGGGCGGAATCAAGCTCCTATAATTCACCCCTCCACTTT

j_gene: TRBJ1-1
v_gene: TRBV20-1
abundance: NA
d_gene: NA
CDR3aa: CSALLNTEAFF
CDR3nt: TGCAGTGCCTTATTGAACACTGAAGCTTTCTTT

j_gene: TRBJ1-2
v_gene: TRBV7-3
abundance: NA
d_gene: NA
CDR3aa: CASSIPGVSYGYTF
CDR3nt: TGTGCCAGCAGCATTCCAGGTGTATCGTATGGCTACACCTTC

j_gene: TRBJ2-1
v_gene: TRBV10-2
abundance: NA
d_gene: NA
CDR3aa: CASSESWRAVYNEQFF
CDR3nt: TGCGCCAGCAGTGAGTCGTGGCGGGCGGTCTACAATGAGCAGTTCTTC

j_gene: TRBJ2-7
v_gene: TRBV12-3/TRBV12-4
abundance: NA
d_gene: NA
CDR3aa: CASRGAFYEQYF
CDR3nt: TGTGCCAGCAGGGGGGCCTTCTACGAGCAGTACTTC

j_gene: TRBJ2-7
v_gene: TRBV29-1
abundance: NA
d_gene: NA
CDR3aa: CSVEDTTQGYEQYF
CDR3nt: TGCAGCGTTGAGGACACAACACAGGGCTACGAGCAGTACTTC

j_gene: TRBJ1-1
v_gene: TRBV10-3
abundance: NA
d_gene: TRBD1
CDR3aa: CAISETATGQQSGTEAFF
CDR3nt: TGTGCCATCAGTGAGACAGCGACAGGGCAGCAATCGGGCACTGAAGCTTTCTTT

j_gene: TRBJ2-2
v_gene: TRBV7-8
abundance: NA
d_gene: TRBD1
CDR3aa: CASSPDRYPGELFF
CDR3nt: TGTGCCAGCAGCCCGGACAGGTACCCCGGGGAGCTGTTTTTT

j_gene: TRBJ2-3
v_gene: TRBV15
abundance: NA
d_gene: TRBD1
CDR3aa: CATSSGTGSTDTQYF
CDR3nt: TGTGCCACCAGCTCCGGGACAGGGAGCACAGATACGCAGTATTTT

j_gene: TRBJ2-3
v_gene: TRBV20-1
abundance: NA
d_gene: TRBD2
CDR3aa: CSATAAGGQNTQYF
CDR3nt: TGCAGTGCTACGGCAGCGGGGGGGCAGAATACGCAGTATTTT

j_gene: TRBJ2-7
v_gene: TRBV13
abundance: NA
d_gene: NA
CDR3aa: CASSDARLYEQYF
CDR3nt: TGTGCCAGCTCCGACGCCCGCCTCTACGAGCAGTACTTC

j_gene: TRBJ2-5
v_gene: TRBV5-6
abundance: NA
d_gene: TRBD2
CDR3aa: CASSLALAGVYEETQYF
CDR3nt: TGTGCCAGCAGCTTGGCACTAGCGGGGGTTTACGAAGAGACCCAGTACTTC

j_gene: TRBJ2-6
v_gene: TRBV29-1
abundance: NA
d_gene: TRBD1
CDR3aa: CSVFEDRAGANVLTF
CDR3nt: TGCAGCGTATTCGAAGACAGGGCTGGGGCCAACGTCCTGACTTTC

j_gene: TRBJ2-2
v_gene: TRBV7-2
abundance: NA
d_gene: NA
CDR3aa: CASSTRRGVTGELFF
CDR3nt: TGTGCCAGCAGCACCCGACGAGGGGTTACCGGGGAGCTGTTTTTT

j_gene: TRBJ2-3
v_gene: TRBV2
abundance: few
d_gene: NA
CDR3aa: CASSGGPDTQYF
CDR3nt: TGTGCCAGCAGTGGTGGCCCAGATACGCAGTATTTT

j_gene: TRBJ2-7
v_gene: TRBV7-9
abundance: NA
d_gene: TRBD1
CDR3aa: CASSGKGQSYEQYF
CDR3nt: TGTGCCAGCAGCGGAAAGGGACAGAGCTACGAGCAGTACTTC

j_gene: TRBJ1-2
v_gene: TRBV29-1
abundance: NA
d_gene: TRBD1
CDR3aa: CSVEPDRAYGYTF
CDR3nt: TGCAGCGTTGAGCCCGACAGGGCCTATGGCTACACCTTC

j_gene: TRBJ2-2
v_gene: TRBV9
abundance: NA
d_gene: TRBD2
CDR3aa: CASSPHLAGAYTGELFF
CDR3nt: TGTGCCAGCAGCCCGCACCTAGCGGGGGCCTACACCGGGGAGCTGTTTTTT

j_gene: TRBJ2-3
v_gene: TRBV7-3
abundance: NA
d_gene: TRBD2
CDR3aa: CASSLSGGRSDTQYF
CDR3nt: TGTGCCAGCAGCCTTAGCGGGGGGCGGTCAGATACGCAGTATTTT

j_gene: TRBJ2-5
v_gene: TRBV7-9
abundance: NA
d_gene: TRBD2
CDR3aa: CASSRLATSGEQETQYF
CDR3nt: TGTGCCAGCAGCCGATTAGCGACTAGCGGGGAACAAGAGACCCAGTACTTC

j_gene: TRBJ2-3
v_gene: TRBV30
abundance: once
d_gene: NA
CDR3aa: CAWSGAGTPLGSTDTQYF
CDR3nt: TGTGCCTGGAGTGGGGCCGGGACACCTCTGGGTAGCACAGATACGCAGTATTTT

j_gene: TRBJ1-2
v_gene: TRBV9
abundance: NA
d_gene: TRBD1
CDR3aa: CASSVLGTGAYGYTF
CDR3nt: TGTGCCAGCAGCGTACTTGGGACAGGGGCCTATGGCTACACCTTC

j_gene: TRBJ1-5
v_gene: TRBV4-1
abundance: NA
d_gene: NA
CDR3aa: CASSLRDPYQPQHF
CDR3nt: TGCGCCAGCAGCCTCCGGGACCCATATCAGCCCCAGCATTTT

j_gene: TRBJ2-3
v_gene: TRBV24-1
abundance: NA
d_gene: TRBD2
CDR3aa: CATSDSSGGADTQYF
CDR3nt: TGTGCCACCAGTGACTCCAGCGGGGGGGCCGACACGCAGTATTTT

j_gene: TRBJ2-7
v_gene: TRBV9
abundance: NA
d_gene: NA
CDR3aa: CASSPYYDSYEQYF
CDR3nt: TGTGCCAGCAGCCCTTACTATGACTCCTACGAGCAGTACTTC

j_gene: TRBJ2-7
v_gene: TRBV19
abundance: NA
d_gene: TRBD1
CDR3aa: CASSTGTGGYEQYF
CDR3nt: TGTGCCAGTAGTACCGGGACAGGGGGCTACGAGCAGTACTTC

j_gene: TRBJ2-1
v_gene: TRBV29-1
abundance: NA
d_gene: NA
CDR3aa: CSVDTSGADEQFF
CDR3nt: TGCAGCGTGGACACCTCGGGGGCCGATGAGCAGTTCTTC